This T cell receptor (beta chain) was found in a study of blood T cell repertoires in COVID-19. Across the study: Sites in the United States, Italy and Spain provided acute and convalescent COVID-19 samples. From T cells, B-cell-depleted T cells, or PBMCs came the material, which was cDNA or gDNA.

Participants reported their clinical history, and cohort assignment relied on those reports. The V end lost 2 bases, the J end lost 5 bases, and 12 bases lay between the germline ends. From germline, CDR1 is SGHAT and CDR2 FQNNGV. The CDR3 contains 14 residues. Using immunoSEQ multiplex PCR, the repertoire was profiled, and TCRdb retains in-frame clones only, with some absent. The data show about 260,000 clones, with around 80% seen just once and under 4.5% held by the top ten. The receptor's source is a man younger than 40 with acute COVID-19. Sequenced input: PBMCs or T cells enriched from blood (not recorded which). The chain has TRBV11-2 and TRBJ1-2; weak D call: TRBD1 (6 bases). This CDR3 is CASSLSQGHYGYTF. CDR3 nucleotide sequence: TGTGCCAGCAGCTTATCACAGGGTCATTATGGCTACACCTTC.